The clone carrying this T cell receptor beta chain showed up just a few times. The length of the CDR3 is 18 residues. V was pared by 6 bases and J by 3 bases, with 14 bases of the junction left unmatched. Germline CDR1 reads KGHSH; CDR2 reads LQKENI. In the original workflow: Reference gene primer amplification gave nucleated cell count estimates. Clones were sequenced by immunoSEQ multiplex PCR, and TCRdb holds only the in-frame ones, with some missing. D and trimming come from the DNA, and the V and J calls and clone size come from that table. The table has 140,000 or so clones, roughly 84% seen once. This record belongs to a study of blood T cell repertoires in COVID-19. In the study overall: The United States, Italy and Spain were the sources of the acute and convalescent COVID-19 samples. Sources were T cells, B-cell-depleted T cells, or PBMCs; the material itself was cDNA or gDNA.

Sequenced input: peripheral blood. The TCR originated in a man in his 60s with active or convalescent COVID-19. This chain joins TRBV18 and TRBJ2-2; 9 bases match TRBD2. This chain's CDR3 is CASSPLASGTSYTGELFF. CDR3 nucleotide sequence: TGTGCCAGCTCTCCTCTCGCTAGCGGGACCTCTTACACCGGGGAGCTGTTTTTT.